This TCR beta chain appears in the sequencing data of a study of T cells expressing NK-cell markers. No DNA is given; TCRdb re-called the 5' RACE reads and lists each CDR3 protein once. This table lists some 410,000 distinct CDR3 sequences. The CDR3 has 13 residues. The V gene's germline CDR1 is SQVTM and CDR2 ANQGSEA. This TCR was recovered from a woman aged 18 to 69 in good health. The gene calls are TRBV29-1 and TRBJ2-7; TCRdb proposes TRBD2, but this gene call is untestable without DNA. Sequenced: blood T cells: a sorted CD56 or NKG2C T cell subset, CD4+ or CD8+ T cells, or bulk PBMC T cells (not recorded which). The CDR3 loop is CSVASGGPYEQYF.